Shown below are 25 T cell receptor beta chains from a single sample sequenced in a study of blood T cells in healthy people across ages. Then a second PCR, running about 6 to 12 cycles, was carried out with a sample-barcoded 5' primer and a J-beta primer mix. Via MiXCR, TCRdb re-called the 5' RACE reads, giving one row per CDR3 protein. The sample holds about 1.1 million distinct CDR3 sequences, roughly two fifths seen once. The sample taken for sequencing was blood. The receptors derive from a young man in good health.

The CDR3 DNA reads TGTGCCAGCAGCCAAGTAACCGGGGCCAGGGACGAGCAGTACTTC. Protein product: CASSQVTGARDEQYF. The chain carries TRBV4-2 and TRBJ2-7; the D gene could be TRBD1 or TRBD2 (5 bases each). CDR1 is LGHNA, CDR2 YNFKEQ, per germline. The CDR3 loop spans 15 amino acids. Deletions cut 1 base from V and 5 bases from J, with 15 bases between.

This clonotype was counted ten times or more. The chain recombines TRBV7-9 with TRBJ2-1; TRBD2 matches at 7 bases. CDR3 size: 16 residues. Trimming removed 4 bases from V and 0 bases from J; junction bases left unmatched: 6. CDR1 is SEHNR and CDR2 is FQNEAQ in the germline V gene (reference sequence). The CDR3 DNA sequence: TGTGCCAGCAGCTCGTCGACTAGCATCTCCTACAATGAGCAGTTCTTC. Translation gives CASSSSTSISYNEQFF.

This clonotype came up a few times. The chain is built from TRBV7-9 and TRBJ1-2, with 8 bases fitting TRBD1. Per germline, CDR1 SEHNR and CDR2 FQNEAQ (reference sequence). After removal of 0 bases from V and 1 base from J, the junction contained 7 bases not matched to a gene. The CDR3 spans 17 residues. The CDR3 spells CASSLASRTGRNYGYTF. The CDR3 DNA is TGTGCCAGCAGCTTAGCCTCGAGGACAGGGCGTAACTATGGCTACACCTTC.

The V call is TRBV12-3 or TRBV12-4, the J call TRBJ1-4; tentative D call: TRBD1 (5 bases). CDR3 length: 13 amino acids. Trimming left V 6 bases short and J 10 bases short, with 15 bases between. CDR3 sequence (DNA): TGTGCCAGCAGCCCTGGGGGGGTAGGAAAACTGTTTTTT. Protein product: CASSPGGVGKLFF.

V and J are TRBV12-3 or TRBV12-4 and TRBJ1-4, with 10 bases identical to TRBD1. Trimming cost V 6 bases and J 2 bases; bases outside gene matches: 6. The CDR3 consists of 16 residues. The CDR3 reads CASSPGQGMTNEKLFF. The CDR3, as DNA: TGTGCCAGCAGCCCGGGACAGGGGATGACTAATGAAAAACTGTTTTTT.

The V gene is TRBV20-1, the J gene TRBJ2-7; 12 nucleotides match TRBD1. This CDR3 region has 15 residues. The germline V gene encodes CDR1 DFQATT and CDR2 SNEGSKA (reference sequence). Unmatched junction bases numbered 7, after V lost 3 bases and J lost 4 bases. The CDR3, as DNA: TGCAGTGCTAGGGGGACAGGGGGCCTAATTTACGAGCAGTACTTC. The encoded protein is CSARGTGGLIYEQYF.

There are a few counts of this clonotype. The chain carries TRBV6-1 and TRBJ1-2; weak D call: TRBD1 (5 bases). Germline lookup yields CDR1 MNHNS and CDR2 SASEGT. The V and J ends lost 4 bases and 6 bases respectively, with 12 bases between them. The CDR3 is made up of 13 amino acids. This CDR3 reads CASSGAGFHGYTF. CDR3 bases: TGTGCCAGCAGTGGCGCAGGGTTCCATGGCTACACCTTC.

Written as DNA, the CDR3 is TGTGCCAGCAGTTACGGCCCGCCGAACACTGAAGCTTTCTTT. Protein sequence: CASSYGPPNTEAFF. This rearrangement joins TRBV6-5 to TRBJ1-1, with unresolved D. V was shortened by 2 bases and J by 1 base, with 8 bases between the two germline ends. The CDR3 contains 14 residues. Germline V gene data show CDR1 as MNHEY and CDR2 as SVGAGI.

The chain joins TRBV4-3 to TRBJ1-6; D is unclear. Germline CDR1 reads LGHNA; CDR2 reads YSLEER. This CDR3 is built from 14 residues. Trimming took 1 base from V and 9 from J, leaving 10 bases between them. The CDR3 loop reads CASSQGPVGSPLHF. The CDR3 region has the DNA TGCGCCAGCAGCCAAGGTCCGGTCGGTTCACCCCTCCACTTT.

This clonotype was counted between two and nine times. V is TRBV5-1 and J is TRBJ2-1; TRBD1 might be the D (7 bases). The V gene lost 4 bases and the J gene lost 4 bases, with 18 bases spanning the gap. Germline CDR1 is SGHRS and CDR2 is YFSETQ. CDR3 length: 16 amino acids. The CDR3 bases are TGCGCCAGCAGCCCCCGCCGGGACAGCGGGTACAATGAGCAGTTCTTC. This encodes CASSPRRDSGYNEQFF. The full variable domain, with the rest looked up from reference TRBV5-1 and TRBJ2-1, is KAGVTQTPRYLIKTRGQQVTLSCSPISGHRSVSWYQQTPGQGLQFLFEYFSETQRNKGNFPGRFSGRQFSNSRSEMNVSTLELGDSALYLCASSPRRDSGYNEQFFGPGTRLTVL.

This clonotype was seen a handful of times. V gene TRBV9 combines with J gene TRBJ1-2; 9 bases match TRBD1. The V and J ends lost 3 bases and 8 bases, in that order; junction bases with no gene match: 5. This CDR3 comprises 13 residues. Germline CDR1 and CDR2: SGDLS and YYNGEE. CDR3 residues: CASSGPTGGGYTF. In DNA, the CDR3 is TGTGCCAGCAGCGGTCCTACAGGGGGCGGCTACACCTTC.

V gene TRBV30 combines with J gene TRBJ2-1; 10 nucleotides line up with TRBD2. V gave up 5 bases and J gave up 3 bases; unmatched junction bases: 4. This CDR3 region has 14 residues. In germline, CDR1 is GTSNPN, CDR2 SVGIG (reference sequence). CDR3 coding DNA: TGTGCCTGGCATAGCGGGGGGAGCTACAATGAGCAGTTCTTC. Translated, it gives CAWHSGGSYNEQFF.

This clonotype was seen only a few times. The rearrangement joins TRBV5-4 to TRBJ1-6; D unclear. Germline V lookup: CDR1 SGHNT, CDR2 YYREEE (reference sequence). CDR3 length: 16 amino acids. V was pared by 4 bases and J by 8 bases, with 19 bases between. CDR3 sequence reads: CASSKRPGRADSPLHF. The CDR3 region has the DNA TGTGCCAGCAGCAAACGTCCCGGAAGGGCCGATTCACCCCTCCACTTT.

In DNA, the CDR3 is TGTGCCAGCAGCCCTCAGGGGCCTAATAATGAAAAACTGTTTTTT. The encoded protein is CASSPQGPNNEKLFF. The chain joins TRBV4-2 to TRBJ1-4; D might be TRBD1 (6 bases). Looked up from germline, CDR1 is LGHNA and CDR2 is YNFKEQ. The CDR3 covers 15 residues. V lost 4 bases, J lost 4 bases, and 13 bases lay in between.

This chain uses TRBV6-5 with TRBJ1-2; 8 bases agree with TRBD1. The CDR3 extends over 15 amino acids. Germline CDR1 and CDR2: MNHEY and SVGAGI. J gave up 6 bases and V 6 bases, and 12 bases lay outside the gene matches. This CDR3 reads CASRQRTGYLDGYTF. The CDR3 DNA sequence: TGTGCCAGCAGACAAAGGACAGGGTATCTGGATGGCTACACCTTC.

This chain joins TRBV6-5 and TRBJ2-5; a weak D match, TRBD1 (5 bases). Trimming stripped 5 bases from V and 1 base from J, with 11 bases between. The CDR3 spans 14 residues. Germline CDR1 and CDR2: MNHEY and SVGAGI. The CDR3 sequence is CASSKGVAQETQYF. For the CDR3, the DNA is TGTGCCAGCAGTAAAGGGGTGGCCCAAGAGACCCAGTACTTC.

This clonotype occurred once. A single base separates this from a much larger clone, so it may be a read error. DNA for the CDR3: TGTGCCAGCAGCGCCACCGGACTAGCGGCTGGGAATGAGCAGTACTTC. As protein: CASSATGLAAGNEQYF. The chain joins TRBV9 to TRBJ2-7; 10 positions match TRBD2. J was trimmed by 7 bases and V by 3 bases; bases with no gene match: 13. In germline, CDR1 is SGDLS, CDR2 YYNGEE. This CDR3 contains 16 residues.

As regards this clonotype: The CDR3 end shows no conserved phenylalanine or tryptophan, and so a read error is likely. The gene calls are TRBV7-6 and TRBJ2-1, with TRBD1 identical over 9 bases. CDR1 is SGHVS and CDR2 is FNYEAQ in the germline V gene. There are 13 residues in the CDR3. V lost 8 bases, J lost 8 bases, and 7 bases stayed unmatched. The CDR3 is CASGQGFGDEQFI. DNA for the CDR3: TGTGCCAGCGGACAGGGGTTTGGCGATGAGCAGTTCATC.

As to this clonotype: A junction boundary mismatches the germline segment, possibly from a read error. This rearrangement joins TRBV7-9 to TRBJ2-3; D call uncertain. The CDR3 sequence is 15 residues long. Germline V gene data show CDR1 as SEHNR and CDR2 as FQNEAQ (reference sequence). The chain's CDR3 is CANSHRNIGTDTQYF. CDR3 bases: TGTGCCAACAGCCACCGAAATATTGGGACAGATACGCAGTATTTT. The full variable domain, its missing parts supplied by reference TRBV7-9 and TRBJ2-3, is DTGVSQNPRHKITKRGQNVTFRCDPISEHNRLYWYRQTLGQGPEFLTYFQNEAQLEKSRLLSDRFSAERPKGSFSTLEIQRTEQGDSAMYLCANSHRNIGTDTQYFGPGTRLTVL.

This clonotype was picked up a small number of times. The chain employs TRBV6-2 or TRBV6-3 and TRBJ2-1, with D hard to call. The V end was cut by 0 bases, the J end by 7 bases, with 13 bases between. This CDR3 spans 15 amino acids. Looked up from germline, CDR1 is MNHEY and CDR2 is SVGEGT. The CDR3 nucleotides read TGTGCCAGCAGTTACTCCCGCCAGGTCGCTAATGAGCAGTTCTTC. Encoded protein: CASSYSRQVANEQFF.

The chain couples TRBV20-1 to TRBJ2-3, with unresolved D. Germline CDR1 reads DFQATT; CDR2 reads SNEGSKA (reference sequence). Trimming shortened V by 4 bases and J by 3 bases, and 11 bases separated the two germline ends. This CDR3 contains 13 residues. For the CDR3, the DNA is TGCAGTGCTAATTTTAGGCAAACAGATACGCAGTATTTT. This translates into CSANFRQTDTQYF.

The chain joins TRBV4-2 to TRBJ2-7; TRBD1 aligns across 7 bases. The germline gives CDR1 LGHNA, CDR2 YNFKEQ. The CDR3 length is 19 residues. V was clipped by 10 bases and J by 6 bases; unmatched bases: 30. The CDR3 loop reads CAIPPGTAKPGRFSSEQYF. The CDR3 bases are TGTGCCATCCCACCCGGGACAGCAAAACCCGGAAGGTTTAGCAGCGAGCAGTACTTC.

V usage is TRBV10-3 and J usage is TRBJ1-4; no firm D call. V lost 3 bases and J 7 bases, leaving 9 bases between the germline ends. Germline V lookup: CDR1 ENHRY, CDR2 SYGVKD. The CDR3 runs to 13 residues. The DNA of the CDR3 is TGTGCCATCAGTGACGGGGAGGGTGAAAAACTGTTTTTT. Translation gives CAISDGEGEKLFF.

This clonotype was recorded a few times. The CDR3 DNA reads as TGTGCCAGCAGCGCTCCTACCGGGACTAGCGTCACAGATACGCAGTATTTT. Residues: CASSAPTGTSVTDTQYF. This chain connects TRBV9 to TRBJ2-3, with 10 nucleotides matching TRBD2. The CDR3 has 17 amino acids. Unmatched junction bases numbered 9, after V lost 3 bases and J lost 2 bases. Germline-derived CDR1 and CDR2 are SGDLS and YYNGEE.

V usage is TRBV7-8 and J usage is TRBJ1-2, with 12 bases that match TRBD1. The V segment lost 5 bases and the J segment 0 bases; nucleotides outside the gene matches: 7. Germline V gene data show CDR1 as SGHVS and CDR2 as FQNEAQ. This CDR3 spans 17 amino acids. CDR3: CASSRGTGGGPNYGYTF. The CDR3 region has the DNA TGTGCCAGCAGCAGAGGGACAGGGGGCGGGCCTAACTATGGCTACACCTTC.